The clone carrying this T cell receptor beta chain was seen repeatedly, ten times or more. What it binds is not known. These data come from a study of early T cells in non-severe SARS-CoV-2 infection. The overall study: Sequencing targeted bulk RNA from unsorted whole blood, leaving chains unpaired.

Each cDNA molecule carried a unique molecular identifier. TCRdb reprocessed the 5' RACE reads with MiXCR, giving one entry per CDR3 protein. The repertoire consists of 20,000 to 25,000 distinct CDR3 sequences, with 3.5% to 5% occurring once and the leading ten covering 7.8%. Study-level results: There was a bias toward anti-spike CD8 responses in VDJdb matching, which missed private and CD4 specificities.

This TCR was recovered from an adult who was a healthcare worker with PCR-confirmed SARS-CoV-2 infection or an uninfected control (not recorded which). Sample: whole blood.

CDR3 sequence reads: CASSLGSGAGTDTQYF. The CDR3 nucleotides are TGTGCCAGCAGCTTGGGAAGCGGGGCCGGCACAGATACGCAGTATTTT. V usage is TRBV5-4 and J usage is TRBJ2-3; 7 bases map to TRBD2. The V gene end was trimmed by 0 bases and the J gene end by 1 base; junction bases not matched to a gene: 5. The germline gives CDR1 SGHNT, CDR2 YYREEE (reference sequence). The CDR3 extends over 16 amino acids.